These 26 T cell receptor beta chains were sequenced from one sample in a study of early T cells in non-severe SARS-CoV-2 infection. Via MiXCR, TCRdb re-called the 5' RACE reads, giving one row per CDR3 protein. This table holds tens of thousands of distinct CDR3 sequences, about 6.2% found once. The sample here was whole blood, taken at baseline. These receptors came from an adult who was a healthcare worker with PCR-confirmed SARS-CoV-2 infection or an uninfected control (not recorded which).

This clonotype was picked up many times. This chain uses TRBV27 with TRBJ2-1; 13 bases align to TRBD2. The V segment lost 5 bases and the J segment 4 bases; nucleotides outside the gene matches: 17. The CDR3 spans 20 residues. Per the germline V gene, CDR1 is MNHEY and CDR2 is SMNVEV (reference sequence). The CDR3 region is CASSRDPGLAGMWTYNEQFF. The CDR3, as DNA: TGTGCCAGCAGTCGAGACCCGGGACTAGCGGGAATGTGGACGTACAATGAGCAGTTCTTC.

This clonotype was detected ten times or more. CDR3 protein: CASSPFRGRDVEEAFF. The CDR3 DNA reads as TGTGCCAGCTCACCGTTCAGGGGAAGGGATGTTGAGGAAGCTTTCTTT. The chain has TRBV18 and TRBJ1-1; a possible D gene is TRBD1 (6 bases). The CDR3 is 16 amino acids. Trimming shortened V by 3 bases and J by 8 bases, and 22 bases separated the two germline ends. The germline gives CDR1 KGHSH, CDR2 LQKENI.

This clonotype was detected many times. The chain's CDR3 is CASSNGQGRNQPQHF. In DNA, the CDR3 is TGTGCCAGCAGTAACGGACAGGGCAGAAATCAGCCCCAGCATTTT. The genes are TRBV6-1 and TRBJ1-5, with 8 positions matching TRBD1. The V gene end was trimmed by 5 bases and the J gene end by 4 bases; junction bases not matched to a gene: 7. This CDR3 has 15 residues. Germline CDR1 MNHNS, CDR2 SASEGT.

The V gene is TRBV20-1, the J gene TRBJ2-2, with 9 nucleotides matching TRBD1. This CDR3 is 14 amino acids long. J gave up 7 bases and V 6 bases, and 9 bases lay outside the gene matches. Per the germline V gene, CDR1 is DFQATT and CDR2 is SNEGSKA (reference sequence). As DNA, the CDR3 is TGCAGTGCCCGTACAGGGGGCAACGACGGGGAGCTGTTTTTT. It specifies CSARTGGNDGELFF.

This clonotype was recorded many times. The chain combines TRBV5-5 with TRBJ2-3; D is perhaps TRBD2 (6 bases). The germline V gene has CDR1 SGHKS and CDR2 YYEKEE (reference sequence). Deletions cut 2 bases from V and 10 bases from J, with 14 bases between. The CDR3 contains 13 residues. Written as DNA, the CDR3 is TGTGCCAGCAGCTTCCCTGGGACTCGGGCGCAGTATTTT. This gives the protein CASSFPGTRAQYF.

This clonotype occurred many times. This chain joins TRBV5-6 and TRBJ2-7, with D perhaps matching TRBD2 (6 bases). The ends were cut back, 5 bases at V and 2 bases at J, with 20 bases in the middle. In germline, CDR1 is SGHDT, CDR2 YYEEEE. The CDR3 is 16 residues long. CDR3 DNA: TGTGCCAGCAGATATGGGGTTTATAGCGGTACCTACGAGCAGTACTTC. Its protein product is CASRYGVYSGTYEQYF.

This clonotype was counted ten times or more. The CDR3 nucleotides read TGTGCCAGCAGTCTAAATCCCTTGGTTTTTCTAGCGGGAGGGCCAGGCGATCCTCGTGAGCAGTACTTC. It yields the protein CASSLNPLVFLAGGPGDPREQYF. The rearrangement joins TRBV27 to TRBJ2-7, with TRBD2 matching over 12 bases. The CDR3 runs to 23 residues. Germline lookup yields CDR1 MNHEY and CDR2 SMNVEV (reference sequence). V dropped 5 bases and J dropped 7; count of bases not matched to a gene: 33.

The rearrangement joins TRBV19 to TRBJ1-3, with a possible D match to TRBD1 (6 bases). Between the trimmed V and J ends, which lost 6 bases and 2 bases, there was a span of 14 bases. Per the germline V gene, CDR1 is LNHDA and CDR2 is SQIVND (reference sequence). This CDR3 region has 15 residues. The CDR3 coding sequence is TGTGCCAGTAGACTCCCCGACAGGCCTGGAAACACCATATATTTT. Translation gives CASRLPDRPGNTIYF.

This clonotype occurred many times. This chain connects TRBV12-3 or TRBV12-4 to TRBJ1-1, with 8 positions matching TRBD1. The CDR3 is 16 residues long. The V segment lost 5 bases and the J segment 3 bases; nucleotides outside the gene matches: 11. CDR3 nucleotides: TGTGCCAGCAGTCCCGGGACAGGACTTATTTACACTGAAGCTTTCTTT. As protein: CASSPGTGLIYTEAFF.

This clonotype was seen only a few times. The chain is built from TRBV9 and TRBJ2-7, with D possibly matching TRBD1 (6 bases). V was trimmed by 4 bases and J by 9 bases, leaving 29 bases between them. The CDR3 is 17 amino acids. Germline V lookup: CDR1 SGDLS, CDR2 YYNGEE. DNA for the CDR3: TGTGCCAGCAGCCAGACCGGTGGGGTGGGGGCACCCGGCGGGCAGTACTTC. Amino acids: CASSQTGGVGAPGGQYF.

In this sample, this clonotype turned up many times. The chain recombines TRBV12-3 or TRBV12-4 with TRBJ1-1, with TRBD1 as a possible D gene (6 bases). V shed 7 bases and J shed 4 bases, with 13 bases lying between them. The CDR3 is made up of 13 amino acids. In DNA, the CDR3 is TGTGCCAGCACTTTGAGGGGGGGCACTGAAGCTTTCTTT. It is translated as CASTLRGGTEAFF.

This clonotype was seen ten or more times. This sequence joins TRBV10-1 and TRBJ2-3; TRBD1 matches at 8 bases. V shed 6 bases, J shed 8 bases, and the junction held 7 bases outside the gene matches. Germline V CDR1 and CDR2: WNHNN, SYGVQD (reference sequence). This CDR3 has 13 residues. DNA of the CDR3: TGCGCCAGCAGCTTTCAGGGGGCCGGTACGCAGTATTTT. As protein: CASSFQGAGTQYF.

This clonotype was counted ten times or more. The DNA of the CDR3 is TGCGCCAGCAGCCAAGCAGACGGAGTTTCACCCCTCCACTTT. This sequence encodes CASSQADGVSPLHF. This chain joins TRBV4-3 and TRBJ1-6; D unresolved. This CDR3 has 14 residues. V lost 1 base to trimming and J lost 9 bases, with 10 bases between them. Germline loops: CDR1 LGHNA, CDR2 YSLEER.

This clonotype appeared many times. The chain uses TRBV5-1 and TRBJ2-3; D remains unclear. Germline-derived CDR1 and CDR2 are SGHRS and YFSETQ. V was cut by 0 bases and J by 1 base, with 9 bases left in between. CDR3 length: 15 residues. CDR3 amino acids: CASSLGGDRTDTQYF. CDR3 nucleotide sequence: TGCGCCAGCAGCTTGGGCGGAGATCGCACAGATACGCAGTATTTT.

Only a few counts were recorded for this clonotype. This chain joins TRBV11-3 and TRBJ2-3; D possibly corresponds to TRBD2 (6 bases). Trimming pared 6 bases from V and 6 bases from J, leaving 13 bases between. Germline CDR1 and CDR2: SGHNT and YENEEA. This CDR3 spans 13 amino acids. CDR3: CASSPPGEDTQYF. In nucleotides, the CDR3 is TGTGCCAGCAGTCCACCGGGAGAGGATACGCAGTATTTT.

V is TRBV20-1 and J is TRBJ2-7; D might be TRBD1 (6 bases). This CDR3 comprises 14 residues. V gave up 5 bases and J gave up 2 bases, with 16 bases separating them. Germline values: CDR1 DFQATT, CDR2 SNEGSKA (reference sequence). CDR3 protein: CSAPPGHTPYEQYF. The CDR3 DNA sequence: TGCAGTGCTCCCCCGGGACATACACCCTACGAGCAGTACTTC.

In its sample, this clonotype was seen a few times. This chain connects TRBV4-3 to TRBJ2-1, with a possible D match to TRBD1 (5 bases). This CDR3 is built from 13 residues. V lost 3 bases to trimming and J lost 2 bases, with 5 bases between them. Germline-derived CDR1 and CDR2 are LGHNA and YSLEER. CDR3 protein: CASSQGPYNEQFF. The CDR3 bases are TGCGCCAGCAGCCAGGGGCCCTACAATGAGCAGTTCTTC.

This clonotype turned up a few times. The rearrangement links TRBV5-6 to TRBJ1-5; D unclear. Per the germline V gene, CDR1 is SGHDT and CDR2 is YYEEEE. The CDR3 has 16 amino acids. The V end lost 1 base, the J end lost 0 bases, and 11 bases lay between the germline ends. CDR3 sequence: CASSLSGQFSNQPQHF. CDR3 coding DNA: TGTGCCAGCAGCTTGTCCGGGCAATTTAGCAATCAGCCCCAGCATTTT.

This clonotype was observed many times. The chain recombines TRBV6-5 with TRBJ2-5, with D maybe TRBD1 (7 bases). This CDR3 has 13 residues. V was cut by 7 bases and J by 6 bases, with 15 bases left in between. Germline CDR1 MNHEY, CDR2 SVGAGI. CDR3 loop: CASKEGALKTQYF. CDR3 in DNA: TGTGCCAGCAAGGAGGGGGCGCTTAAGACCCAGTACTTC.

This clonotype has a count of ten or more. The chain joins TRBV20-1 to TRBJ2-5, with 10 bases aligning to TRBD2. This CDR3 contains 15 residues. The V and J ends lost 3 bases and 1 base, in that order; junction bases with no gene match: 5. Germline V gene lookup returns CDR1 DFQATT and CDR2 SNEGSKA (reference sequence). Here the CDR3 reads CSASWASGSQETQYF. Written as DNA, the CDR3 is TGCAGTGCTAGTTGGGCTAGCGGGAGCCAAGAGACCCAGTACTTC.

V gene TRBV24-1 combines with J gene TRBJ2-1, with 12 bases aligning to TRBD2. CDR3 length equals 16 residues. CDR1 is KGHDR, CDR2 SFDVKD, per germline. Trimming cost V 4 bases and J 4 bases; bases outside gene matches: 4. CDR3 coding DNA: TGTGCCACCAGTGACGCTAGCGGGAGGGTGTACAATGAGCAGTTCTTC. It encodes CATSDASGRVYNEQFF.

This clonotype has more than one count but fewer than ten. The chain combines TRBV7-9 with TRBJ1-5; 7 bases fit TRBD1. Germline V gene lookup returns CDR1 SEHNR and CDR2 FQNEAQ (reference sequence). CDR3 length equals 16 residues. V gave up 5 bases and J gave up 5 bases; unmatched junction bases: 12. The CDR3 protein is CASSNQDRAIYQPQHF. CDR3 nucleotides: TGTGCCAGCAGCAATCAAGACAGGGCGATTTATCAGCCCCAGCATTTT.

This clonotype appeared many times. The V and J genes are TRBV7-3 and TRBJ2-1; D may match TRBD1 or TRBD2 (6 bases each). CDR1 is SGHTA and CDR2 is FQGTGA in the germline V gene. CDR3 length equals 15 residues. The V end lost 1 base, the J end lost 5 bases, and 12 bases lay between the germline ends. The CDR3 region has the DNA TGTGCCAGCAGCTTAAAGCTAGGGGGGAACAATGAGCAGTTCTTC. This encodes CASSLKLGGNNEQFF.

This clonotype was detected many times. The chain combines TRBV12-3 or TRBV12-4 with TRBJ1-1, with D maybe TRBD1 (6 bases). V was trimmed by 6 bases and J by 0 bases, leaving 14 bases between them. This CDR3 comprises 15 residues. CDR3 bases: TGTGCCAGCAGCCTCCGGGACATAATGAACACTGAAGCTTTCTTT. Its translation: CASSLRDIMNTEAFF.

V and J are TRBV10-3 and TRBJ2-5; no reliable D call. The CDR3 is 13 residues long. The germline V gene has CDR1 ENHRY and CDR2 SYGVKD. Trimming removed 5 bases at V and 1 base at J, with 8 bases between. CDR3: CAISWQPQETQYF. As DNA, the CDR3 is TGTGCCATCAGTTGGCAGCCCCAAGAGACCCAGTACTTC.

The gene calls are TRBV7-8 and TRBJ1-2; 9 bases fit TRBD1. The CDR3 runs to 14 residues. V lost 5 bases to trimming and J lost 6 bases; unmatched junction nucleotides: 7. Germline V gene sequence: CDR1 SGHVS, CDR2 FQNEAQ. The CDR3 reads CASSPVQGADGYTF. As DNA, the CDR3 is TGTGCCAGCAGCCCCGTACAGGGGGCGGATGGCTACACCTTC.